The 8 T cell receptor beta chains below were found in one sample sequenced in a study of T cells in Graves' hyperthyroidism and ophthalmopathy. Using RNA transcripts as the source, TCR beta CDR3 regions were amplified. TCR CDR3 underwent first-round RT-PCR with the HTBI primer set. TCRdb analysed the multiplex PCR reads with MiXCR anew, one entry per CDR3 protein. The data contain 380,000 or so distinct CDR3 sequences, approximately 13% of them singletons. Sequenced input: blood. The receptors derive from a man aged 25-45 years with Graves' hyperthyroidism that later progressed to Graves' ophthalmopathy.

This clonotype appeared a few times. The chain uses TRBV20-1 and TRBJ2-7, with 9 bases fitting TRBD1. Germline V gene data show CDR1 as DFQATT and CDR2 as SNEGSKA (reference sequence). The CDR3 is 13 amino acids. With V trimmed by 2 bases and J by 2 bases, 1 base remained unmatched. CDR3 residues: CSARRTGAYEQYF. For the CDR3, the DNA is TGCAGTGCTAGAAGGACAGGGGCCTACGAGCAGTACTTC.

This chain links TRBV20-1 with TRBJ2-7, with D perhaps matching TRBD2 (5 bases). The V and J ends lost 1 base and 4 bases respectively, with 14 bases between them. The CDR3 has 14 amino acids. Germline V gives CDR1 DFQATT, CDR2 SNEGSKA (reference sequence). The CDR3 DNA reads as TGCAGTGCTAGAGCGCGGGCCCCCCGGTACGAGCAGTACTTC. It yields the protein CSARARAPRYEQYF.

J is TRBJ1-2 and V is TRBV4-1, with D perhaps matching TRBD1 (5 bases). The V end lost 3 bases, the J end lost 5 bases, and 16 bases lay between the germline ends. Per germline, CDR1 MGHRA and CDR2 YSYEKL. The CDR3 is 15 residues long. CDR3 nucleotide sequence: TGCGCCAGCAGCCATGGGACCCGGGTTGAGTATGGCTACACCTTC. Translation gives CASSHGTRVEYGYTF.

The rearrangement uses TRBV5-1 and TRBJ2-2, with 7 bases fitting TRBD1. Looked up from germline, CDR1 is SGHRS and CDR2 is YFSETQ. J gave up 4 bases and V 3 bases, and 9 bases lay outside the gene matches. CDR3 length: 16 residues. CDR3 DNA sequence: TGCGCCAGCAGCTCGGGACAGATAAGTGGCACCGGGGAGCTGTTTTTT. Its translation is CASSSGQISGTGELFF.

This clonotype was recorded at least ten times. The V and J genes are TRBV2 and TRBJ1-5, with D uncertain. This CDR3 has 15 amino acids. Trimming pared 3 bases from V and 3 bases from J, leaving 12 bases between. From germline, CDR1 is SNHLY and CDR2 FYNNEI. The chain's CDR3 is CASSEKLGINQPQHF. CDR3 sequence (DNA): TGTGCCAGCAGTGAGAAACTCGGGATCAATCAGCCCCAGCATTTT.

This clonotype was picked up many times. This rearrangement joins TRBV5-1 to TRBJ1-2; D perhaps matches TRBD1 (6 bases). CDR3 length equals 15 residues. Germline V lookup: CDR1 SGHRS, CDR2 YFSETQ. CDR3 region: CAPEWGRGNNYGYTF. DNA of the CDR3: TGCGCGCCGGAATGGGGGCGCGGAAATAACTATGGCTACACCTTC. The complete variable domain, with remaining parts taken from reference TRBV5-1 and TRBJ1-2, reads KAGVTQTPRYLIKTRGQQVTLSCSPISGHRSVSWYQQTPGQGLQFLFEYFSETQRNKGNFPGRFSGRQFSNSRSEMNVSTLELGDSALYLCAPEWGRGNNYGYTFGSGTRLTVV.

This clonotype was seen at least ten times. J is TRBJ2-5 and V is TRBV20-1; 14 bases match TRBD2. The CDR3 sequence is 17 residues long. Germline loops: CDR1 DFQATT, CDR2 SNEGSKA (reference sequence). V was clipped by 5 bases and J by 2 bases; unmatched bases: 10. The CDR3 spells CSAAGTSGGPTQETQYF. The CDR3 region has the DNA TGCAGTGCTGCTGGGACTAGCGGGGGACCCACTCAAGAGACCCAGTACTTC.

The CDR3 bases are TGTGCCTGGAGTGTACTAGATGCGGCTACGCAGTATTTT. It is translated as CAWSVLDAATQYF. This sequence joins TRBV30 and TRBJ2-3, with D possibly TRBD2 on 5 matching bases. The germline V and J ends were trimmed by 0 bases and 8 bases, with 12 bases remaining between them. Germline loops: CDR1 GTSNPN, CDR2 SVGIG (reference sequence). This CDR3 region has 13 residues.